A single sample is the source of the 22 T cell receptor beta chains below, sequenced in a study of OX40 agonist ivuxolimab in advanced cancers. Sequencing was performed with immunoSEQ multiplex PCR; in TCRdb, only in-frame clones are kept and a portion is missing. The sample carries around 140,000 clones, about nine tenths recorded once. This sample comprised CD4+ or CD8+ T cells sorted from blood, obtained in a trial of the OX40 agonist ivuxolimab. These receptors were obtained from an adult with an advanced solid tumor such as melanoma, head and neck, liver or kidney cancer.

The chain couples TRBV27 to TRBJ1-4; no firm D call. This CDR3 has 15 amino acids. From germline, CDR1 is MNHEY and CDR2 SMNVEV (reference sequence). V lost 3 bases, J lost 4 bases, and 12 bases lay in between. The CDR3 sequence: CASSFRSASNEKLFF. DNA of the CDR3: TGTGCCAGCAGTTTCAGATCAGCGAGTAATGAAAAACTGTTTTTT.

The CDR3 is CASRYTGTGVYEQYF. The CDR3 DNA reads as TGCGCCAGCAGGTATACCGGGACAGGGGTGTACGAGCAGTACTTC. This chain joins TRBV5-1 and TRBJ2-7, with 10 bases aligning to TRBD1. Germline trimming cut 5 bases from V and 4 bases from J; bases unmatched to any gene: 9. The CDR3 is made up of 15 amino acids. The germline gives CDR1 SGHRS, CDR2 YFSETQ.

Here the CDR3 reads CASSMGGLGANVLTF. The CDR3 region has the DNA TGTGCCAGTAGTATGGGGGGGCTTGGGGCCAACGTCCTGACTTTC. The chain employs TRBV19 and TRBJ2-6, with D possibly TRBD2 on 7 matching bases. The ends were cut back, 3 bases at V and 3 bases at J, with 9 bases in the middle. Looked up from germline, CDR1 is LNHDA and CDR2 is SQIVND (reference sequence). The CDR3 totals 15 residues.

This chain connects TRBV7-3 to TRBJ1-1, with D hard to call. The germline V gene has CDR1 SGHTA and CDR2 FQGTGA. The CDR3 totals 15 residues. Trimming took 5 bases from V and 4 from J, leaving 17 bases between them. The CDR3 DNA is TGTGCCAGCAGCGCCAACGCCCCAGGATTCACTGAAGCTTTCTTT. This codes for CASSANAPGFTEAFF.

The CDR3 DNA reads TGTGCCAGCAGGCCTACAGGGGCGCAAAACATTCAGTACTTC. This gives the protein CASRPTGAQNIQYF. This rearrangement joins TRBV28 to TRBJ2-4, with 7 bases matching TRBD1. With V trimmed by 6 bases and J by 5 bases, 7 bases remained unmatched. The CDR3 runs 14 residues. From germline, CDR1 is MDHEN and CDR2 SYDVKM.

The chain carries TRBV28 and TRBJ2-1; 11 positions agree with TRBD2. Germline CDR1 and CDR2: MDHEN and SYDVKM. J was trimmed by 7 bases and V by 4 bases; bases with no gene match: 12. This CDR3 has 17 amino acids. The CDR3 spells CASSSGLAGSSENEQFF. CDR3 in DNA: TGTGCCAGCAGTTCCGGACTAGCGGGTTCGTCGGAAAATGAGCAGTTCTTC.

The V call is TRBV11-3, the J call TRBJ2-1, with 7 bases that match TRBD2. The germline V gene encodes CDR1 SGHNT and CDR2 YENEEA. This CDR3 is 16 amino acids long. V trimming: 5 bases; J trimming: 6 bases; junction bases outside the gene matches: 13. This CDR3 is CASSPSSGRALNEQFF. The DNA for the CDR3 is TGTGCCAGCAGCCCCTCCTCAGGGAGGGCCCTCAATGAGCAGTTCTTC.

The chain combines TRBV7-2 with TRBJ1-5, with 10 bases that match TRBD1. The junction had 19 bases not matched to a gene; V was cut back by 5 bases and J by 6 bases. The CDR3 runs 19 residues. Per the germline V gene, CDR1 is SGHTA and CDR2 is FQGNSA. CDR3: CASSPRTGTGALAGQPQHF. CDR3 sequence (DNA): TGTGCCAGCAGCCCTAGAACCGGGACAGGGGCCTTAGCAGGTCAGCCCCAGCATTTT.

The chain has TRBV27 and TRBJ1-1, with 8 bases aligning to TRBD1. The CDR3 is made up of 14 amino acids. Germline lookup yields CDR1 MNHEY and CDR2 SMNVEV (reference sequence). With V trimmed by 1 base and J by 6 bases, 4 bases remained unmatched. This CDR3 reads CASSLFGQGAEAFF. For the CDR3, the DNA is TGTGCCAGCAGTTTATTCGGACAGGGCGCTGAAGCTTTCTTT.

This clone was detected a few times. The V call is TRBV19, the J call TRBJ2-7, with 7 bases aligning to TRBD1. The CDR3 is 12 amino acids. The germline V gene encodes CDR1 LNHDA and CDR2 SQIVND (reference sequence). Trimming cost V 3 bases and J 7 bases; bases outside gene matches: 3. The CDR3 here is CASSMVRGEQYF. CDR3 DNA sequence: TGTGCCAGTAGTATGGTCAGGGGGGAGCAGTACTTC.

The chain combines TRBV10-2 with TRBJ1-5; 7 bases fit TRBD1. The CDR3 spans 13 residues. The V segment lost 2 bases and the J segment 6 bases; nucleotides outside the gene matches: 1. The germline V gene has CDR1 WSHSY and CDR2 SAAADI. The CDR3 DNA sequence: TGCGCCAGCAGTGAGACAGGGGTTCAGCCCCAGCATTTT. As protein: CASSETGVQPQHF.

A word on this clone: This specimen includes other DNA sequences encoding the same CDR3. J is TRBJ2-1 and V is TRBV6-5; 13 nucleotides line up with TRBD2. Trimming took 4 bases from V and 5 from J; bases not matched to a gene: 2. The CDR3 sequence is 15 residues long. Per germline, CDR1 MNHEY and CDR2 SVGAGI. The chain's CDR3 is CASSSGTSGNNEQFF. The CDR3 DNA is TGTGCCAGCAGTTCGGGGACTAGCGGGAACAATGAGCAGTTCTTC.

This clone was seen more than once but under ten times. The chain uses TRBV5-4 and TRBJ2-2; D not resolved. CDR3 size: 13 residues. Germline V lookup: CDR1 SGHNT, CDR2 YYREEE (reference sequence). V gave up 2 bases and J gave up 3 bases, with 5 bases separating them. CDR3 protein: CASSLTDTGELFF. CDR3 in DNA: TGTGCCAGCAGCTTAACCGACACCGGGGAGCTGTTTTTT.

J is TRBJ2-1 and V is TRBV11-3; 9 bases match TRBD1. V shed 5 bases, J shed 6 bases, and the junction held 11 bases outside the gene matches. Germline-derived CDR1 and CDR2 are SGHNT and YENEEA. There are 16 residues in the CDR3. CDR3 amino acids: CASSPYGTGRFNEQFF. Written as DNA, the CDR3 is TGTGCCAGCAGCCCATACGGGACAGGGCGCTTCAATGAGCAGTTCTTC.

In its sample, this clone was seen a few times. The V gene is TRBV30, the J gene TRBJ1-2; 10 bases map to TRBD1. The germline CDR1 and CDR2 sequences are GTSNPN and SVGIG (reference sequence). This CDR3 region has 14 residues. After removal of 5 bases from V and 6 bases from J, the junction contained 9 bases not matched to a gene. The CDR3 bases are TGTGCCTGGCCCCGGGACAGGGGCGCCAATGGCTACACCTTC. It is translated as CAWPRDRGANGYTF. The whole variable domain, remainder taken from reference TRBV30 and TRBJ1-2, is SQTIHQWPATLVQPVGSPLSLECTVEGTSNPNLYWYRQAAGRGLQLLFYSVGIGQISSEVPQNLSASRPQDRQFILSSKKLLLSDSGFYLCAWPRDRGANGYTFGSGTRLTVV.

This rearrangement joins TRBV15 to TRBJ1-2; TRBD1 is a possible D gene (6 bases). V was pared by 2 bases and J by 4 bases, with 14 bases between. Per the germline V gene, CDR1 is LNHNV and CDR2 is YYDKDF (reference sequence). The CDR3 is 15 residues long. This CDR3 is CATSRPGQLTYGYTF. The CDR3 DNA follows: TGTGCCACCAGCAGACCCGGACAGCTCACCTATGGCTACACCTTC.

The V gene is TRBV27, the J gene TRBJ1-6; D not certain. The CDR3 length is 13 residues. V was clipped by 7 bases and J by 6 bases, with 10 bases between them. Germline CDR1 and CDR2: MNHEY and SMNVEV (reference sequence). The CDR3 coding sequence is TGTGCCAGCAACCTACAGCCTAATTCACCCCTCCACTTT. Its protein is CASNLQPNSPLHF.

In regard to this clone: Other DNA sequences in this sample translate to the same CDR3. The rearrangement links TRBV7-2 to TRBJ2-7, with 8 bases fitting TRBD1. CDR1 is SGHTA and CDR2 is FQGNSA in the germline V gene. The ends lost 7 bases at V and 2 bases at J; junction bases unmatched: 10. The CDR3 loop spans 15 amino acids. The CDR3 sequence is CASTQGQGRTYEQYF. DNA for the CDR3: TGTGCCAGCACCCAAGGACAGGGAAGGACCTACGAGCAGTACTTC.

The J gene is TRBJ2-3, the V gene TRBV6-1; 7 nucleotides align to TRBD1. V lost 1 base, J lost 2 bases, and 3 bases stayed unmatched. Germline values: CDR1 MNHNS, CDR2 SASEGT. The CDR3 contains 15 residues. The CDR3 DNA follows: TGTGCCAGCAGTGAAGTACAGGGGTTCACAGATACGCAGTATTTT. Translated: CASSEVQGFTDTQYF.

The chain carries TRBV27 and TRBJ2-7, with a tentative D call TRBD1 (7 bases). The CDR3 is 13 amino acids. Germline CDR1 and CDR2: MNHEY and SMNVEV (reference sequence). V lost 5 bases, J lost 4 bases, and 12 bases lay in between. CDR3 sequence (DNA): TGTGCCAGCAGTCTACAGGGGAGGTACGAGCAGTACTTC. Encoded protein: CASSLQGRYEQYF.

The chain carries TRBV27 and TRBJ2-1, with 7 bases aligning to TRBD1. Germline V lookup: CDR1 MNHEY, CDR2 SMNVEV (reference sequence). The V segment lost 8 bases and the J segment 5 bases; nucleotides outside the gene matches: 9. This CDR3 comprises 14 residues. The CDR3 is CASSLRDRDNEQFF. The CDR3 nucleotides read TGTGCCAGCTCCCTCCGGGACAGAGACAATGAGCAGTTCTTC.

The CDR3 region has the DNA TGTGCCAGTAGTAAAGCCTGGGGAGCTGGAAACACCATATATTTT. Its translation is CASSKAWGAGNTIYF. The V and J genes are TRBV19 and TRBJ1-3; D is unclear. This CDR3 spans 15 amino acids. V lost 4 bases, J lost 2 bases, and 12 bases lay in between. Germline CDR1 is LNHDA and CDR2 is SQIVND (reference sequence).